One sample yielded the 32 T cell receptor beta chains listed below, sequenced in a study of technical replicates of blood from several donors. Only in-frame clones appear in the TCRdb table, and some are missing; sequencing was by immunoSEQ multiplex PCR. The sample lists about 57,000 clones, around 95% occurring once. Sequencing was carried out using PBMCs. The receptors stem from a human donor in good health. Some clones in this sample may be carry-over from other donors' samples.

In DNA, the CDR3 is TGTGCCAGCAGCTTTCAGACTAGCGGCCCACCGTACTTC. The encoded protein is CASSFQTSGPPYF. V usage is TRBV11-2 and J usage is TRBJ2-5; 9 nucleotides agree with TRBD2. With V trimmed by 3 bases and J by 13 bases, 9 bases remained unmatched. This CDR3 contains 13 residues. The V gene's germline CDR1 is SGHAT and CDR2 FQNNGV.

This clone was found a few times. This sequence joins TRBV4-1 and TRBJ2-2, with a weak D call TRBD1 (6 bases). V gave up 10 bases and J gave up 1 base, with 10 bases separating them. Germline V gives CDR1 MGHRA, CDR2 YSYEKL. The CDR3 is made up of 13 amino acids. This CDR3 reads CATKGQNTGELFF. The CDR3 DNA sequence: TGCGCCACCAAGGGACAGAACACCGGGGAGCTGTTTTTT.

The table lists this clone with a count of one. The chain joins TRBV27 to TRBJ2-7; no definite D call. V shed 5 bases and J shed 0 bases, with 5 bases lying between them. This CDR3 comprises 12 residues. Germline-derived CDR1 and CDR2 are MNHEY and SMNVEV (reference sequence). The DNA for the CDR3 is TGTGCCAGCAGTGCGGCCTCCTACGAGCAGTACTTC. Residues: CASSAASYEQYF.

The chain links TRBV5-1 to TRBJ2-1; 9 bases align to TRBD2. CDR1 and CDR2 from the germline V gene are SGHRS and YFSETQ. The trim removed 0 bases at V and 6 bases at J, leaving 1 base unmatched. This CDR3 has 14 amino acids. The CDR3 DNA is TGCGCCAGCAGCTTGGGACTAGCGGCCAATGAGCAGTTCTTC. As protein: CASSLGLAANEQFF.

The chain employs TRBV25-1 and TRBJ1-1, with D possibly being TRBD1 (6 bases). The CDR3 extends over 13 amino acids. V shed 6 bases and J shed 8 bases, with 16 bases lying between them. Germline CDR1 and CDR2: MGHDK and SYGVNS. CDR3 sequence reads: CASRQGARPEAFF. The CDR3 DNA follows: TGTGCCAGCAGACAGGGAGCAAGGCCCGAAGCTTTCTTT. Combining the CDR3 with reference TRBV25-1 and TRBJ1-1 gives the whole variable domain EADIYQTPRYLVIGTGKKITLECSQTMGHDKMYWYQQDPGMELHLIHYSYGVNSTEKGDLSSESTVSRIRTEHFPLTLESARPSHTSQYLCASRQGARPEAFFGQGTRLTVV.

This clone was observed a single time. The chain recombines TRBV9 with TRBJ2-3, with TRBD2 matching 7 bases. The CDR3 is made up of 15 amino acids. The germline CDR1 and CDR2 sequences are SGDLS and YYNGEE. The junction had 4 bases not matched to a gene; V was cut back by 0 bases and J by 3 bases. CDR3 protein: CASSVGLAVTDTQYF. The CDR3 DNA sequence: TGTGCCAGCAGCGTAGGTCTAGCGGTTACAGATACGCAGTATTTT. The whole variable domain, remainder taken from reference TRBV9 and TRBJ2-3, is DSGVTQTPKHLITATGQRVTLRCSPRSGDLSVYWYQQSLDQGLQFLIQYYNGEERAKGNILERFSAQQFPDLHSELNLSSLELGDSALYFCASSVGLAVTDTQYFGPGTRLTVL.

The V call is TRBV5-4, the J call TRBJ2-3; tentatively, D is TRBD2 (5 bases). V shed 0 bases and J shed 3 bases, with 11 bases lying between them. Germline lookup yields CDR1 SGHNT and CDR2 YYREEE (reference sequence). The CDR3 contains 15 residues. DNA for the CDR3: TGTGCCAGCAGCTTGGACCTAGCTGGAACAGATACGCAGTATTTT. Amino acids: CASSLDLAGTDTQYF.

This clone was counted once. The rearrangement joins TRBV29-1 to TRBJ2-7, with D possibly being TRBD1 (5 bases). Deletions cut 2 bases from V and 6 bases from J, with 11 bases between. Germline V gene lookup returns CDR1 SQVTM and CDR2 ANQGSEA. The CDR3 is 12 amino acids. The DNA of the CDR3 is TGCAGCGTTGAACAGGGATCTAGCGAGCAGTACTTC. Translating gives CSVEQGSSEQYF.

The gene calls are TRBV4-3 and TRBJ1-1; unclear D gene. This CDR3 comprises 17 residues. Germline values: CDR1 LGHNA, CDR2 YSLEER. V gave up 4 bases and J gave up 5 bases, with 23 bases separating them. This chain's CDR3 is CASSPKASRQTGTEAFF. CDR3 coding DNA: TGCGCCAGCAGCCCAAAAGCGTCTCGGCAGACTGGGACTGAAGCTTTCTTT.

This clone has a single count. The V gene is TRBV4-1, the J gene TRBJ2-1; 8 bases match TRBD1. Per germline, CDR1 MGHRA and CDR2 YSYEKL. V lost 1 base, J lost 2 bases, and 4 bases stayed unmatched. The CDR3 spans 16 residues. The CDR3 DNA reads as TGCGCCAGCAGCCAAGCGACAGGGGTGGCCTACAATGAGCAGTTCTTC. This encodes CASSQATGVAYNEQFF.

The V gene is TRBV6-1, the J gene TRBJ2-5; 11 positions match TRBD2. The V gene's germline CDR1 is MNHNS and CDR2 SASEGT. The CDR3 covers 15 residues. With 6 bases clipped from V and 2 bases from J, the junction kept 5 bases outside the gene matches. The CDR3 region has the DNA TGTGCCAGCAGACGTAGCGGGGGGGGGCAAGAGACCCAGTACTTC. It is translated as CASRRSGGGQETQYF.

Notes on this clone: At one end the junction does not follow the germline gene, possibly because of a read error. The chain has TRBV20-1 and TRBJ1-1; D unresolved. Looked up from germline, CDR1 is DFQATT and CDR2 is SNEGSKA (reference sequence). The CDR3 has 8 residues. As DNA, the CDR3 is TGCAGTGCTAGAGGCGGAAGGTTT. Protein sequence: CSARGGRF.

This clone has a single count. J is TRBJ2-1 and V is TRBV7-2, with unresolved D. CDR1 and CDR2 (germline): SGHTA, FQGNSA. There are 17 residues in the CDR3. The germline V and J ends were trimmed by 3 bases and 1 base, with 16 bases remaining between them. The CDR3 bases are TGTGCCAGCAGCTTTTTCCTAGTCCCACCTTCCTACAATGAGCAGTTCTTC. Translating it yields CASSFFLVPPSYNEQFF.

V and J are TRBV30 and TRBJ1-4; D possibly corresponds to TRBD1 (5 bases). The germline V gene encodes CDR1 GTSNPN and CDR2 SVGIG (reference sequence). The length of the CDR3 is 13 residues. V lost 3 bases, J lost 4 bases, and 9 bases lay in between. CDR3 sequence reads: CAWRLDSNEKLFF. The CDR3 nucleotides read TGTGCCTGGAGATTAGACAGTAATGAAAAACTGTTTTTT.

The chain has TRBV30 and TRBJ1-1, with 8 nucleotides matching TRBD1. This CDR3 has 15 amino acids. Unmatched junction bases numbered 9, after V lost 2 bases and J lost 4 bases. The germline V gene encodes CDR1 GTSNPN and CDR2 SVGIG (reference sequence). CDR3 bases: TGTGCCTGGAGTCCGGGACAGGCTTCCGTCACTGAAGCTTTCTTT. It specifies CAWSPGQASVTEAFF. The full variable domain, completed using reference TRBV30 and TRBJ1-1, is SQTIHQWPATLVQPVGSPLSLECTVEGTSNPNLYWYRQAAGRGLQLLFYSVGIGQISSEVPQNLSASRPQDRQFILSSKKLLLSDSGFYLCAWSPGQASVTEAFFGQGTRLTVV.

V gene TRBV7-2 combines with J gene TRBJ2-6; no clear D gene. The ends were cut back, 1 base at V and 0 bases at J, with 10 bases in the middle. From germline, CDR1 is SGHTA and CDR2 FQGNSA. This CDR3 is built from 17 residues. For the CDR3, the DNA is TGTGCCAGCAGCTTAGTGATCCGGTCCTCTGGGGCCAACGTCCTGACTTTC. Translated: CASSLVIRSSGANVLTF.

This clone was observed a handful of times. J is TRBJ2-7 and V is TRBV30, with D perhaps TRBD1 (6 bases). The CDR3 is 12 residues long. V was cut by 2 bases and J by 5 bases, with 10 bases left in between. CDR1 GTSNPN and CDR2 SVGIG come from the germline V gene (reference sequence). The CDR3 sequence is CAWSWGTHEQYF. The CDR3 DNA follows: TGTGCCTGGAGTTGGGGGACACACGAGCAGTACTTC.

The chain couples TRBV5-1 to TRBJ1-1; TRBD1 matches at 8 bases. CDR1 and CDR2 (germline): SGHRS, YFSETQ. There are 14 residues in the CDR3. The junction had 2 bases not matched to a gene; V was cut back by 4 bases and J by 0 bases. The CDR3 here is CASSRGQVNTEAFF. CDR3 bases: TGCGCCAGCAGCAGGGGACAGGTGAACACTGAAGCTTTCTTT.

This sequence joins TRBV7-2 and TRBJ1-3; 8 nucleotides align to TRBD1. The CDR3 contains 16 residues. With 6 bases clipped from V and 0 bases from J, the junction kept 7 bases outside the gene matches. From germline, CDR1 is SGHTA and CDR2 FQGNSA. CDR3 sequence: CASSFTGTGSGNTIYF. CDR3 coding DNA: TGTGCCAGCAGTTTCACGGGGACAGGCTCTGGAAACACCATATATTTT.

This clone was counted once. The V call is TRBV9, the J call TRBJ2-5; 10 bases are a match to TRBD2. The CDR3 length is 16 residues. Trimming at V came to 0 bases and at J to 4 bases, leaving 6 bases not matched to a gene. Germline CDR1 and CDR2: SGDLS and YYNGEE. CDR3 amino acids: CASSVGSGGATETQYF. In DNA, the CDR3 is TGTGCCAGCAGCGTAGGAAGCGGGGGGGCCACAGAGACCCAGTACTTC.

There are a few counts of this clone. The chain has TRBV5-4 and TRBJ2-5; 13 bases agree with TRBD2. In germline, CDR1 is SGHNT, CDR2 YYREEE (reference sequence). The junction had 2 bases not matched to a gene; V was cut back by 0 bases and J by 3 bases. This CDR3 comprises 16 residues. The chain's CDR3 is CASSLGGLAGEETQYF. DNA for the CDR3: TGTGCCAGCAGCTTGGGAGGACTAGCGGGGGAAGAGACCCAGTACTTC. The complete variable domain, with remaining parts taken from reference TRBV5-4 and TRBJ2-5, reads ETGVTQSPTHLIKTRGQQVTLRCSSQSGHNTVSWYQQALGQGPQFIFQYYREEENGRGNFPPRFSGLQFPNYSSELNVNALELDDSALYLCASSLGGLAGEETQYFGPGTRLLVL.

V usage is TRBV13 and J usage is TRBJ2-1; a weak D match, TRBD2 (5 bases). The CDR3 runs to 20 residues. V was trimmed by 1 base and J by 0 bases, leaving 22 bases between them. CDR1 and CDR2 from the germline V gene are PRHDT and FYEKMQ (reference sequence). Here the CDR3 reads CASSLAGITSELFSYNEQFF. The DNA for the CDR3 is TGTGCCAGCAGCTTAGCCGGGATAACCTCAGAACTCTTCTCCTACAATGAGCAGTTCTTC.

V and J are TRBV7-6 and TRBJ2-3, with 14 bases matching TRBD2. This CDR3 spans 18 amino acids. Germline V gives CDR1 SGHVS, CDR2 FNYEAQ. V lost 6 bases, J lost 6 bases, and 14 bases stayed unmatched. CDR3 sequence (DNA): TGTGCCAGCAGTCGGACCCGGACTAGCGGGAGGTTTGGGGATACGCAGTATTTT. Protein sequence: CASSRTRTSGRFGDTQYF.

The chain has TRBV7-2 and TRBJ2-1, with 9 nucleotides matching TRBD2. Trimming removed 2 bases from V and 7 bases from J; junction bases left unmatched: 6. There are 15 residues in the CDR3. CDR1 SGHTA and CDR2 FQGNSA come from the germline V gene. CDR3 region: CASSLSSGLANEQFF. The CDR3 DNA reads TGTGCCAGCAGCTTAAGTTCGGGACTAGCAAATGAGCAGTTCTTC.

The chain combines TRBV7-9 with TRBJ2-5; 7 nucleotides match TRBD1. Trimming at V came to 5 bases and at J to 5 bases, leaving 11 bases not matched to a gene. The CDR3 is 15 residues long. CDR1 SEHNR and CDR2 FQNEAQ come from the germline V gene (reference sequence). This chain's CDR3 is CASSHRQGSVETQYF. The CDR3 coding sequence is TGTGCCAGCAGCCACCGACAGGGATCGGTGGAGACCCAGTACTTC.

This chain uses TRBV19 with TRBJ2-5; 7 nucleotides agree with TRBD2. The CDR3 covers 16 residues. After removal of 3 bases from V and 5 bases from J, the junction contained 12 bases not matched to a gene. Germline V CDR1 and CDR2: LNHDA, SQIVND (reference sequence). The CDR3 region has the DNA TGTGCCAGTAGTATCTCGGGCGGGAGTACGGGGGAGACCCAGTACTTC. Translated: CASSISGGSTGETQYF.

The V call is TRBV11-3, the J call TRBJ2-7; TRBD2 aligns across 14 bases. V shed 5 bases and J 5 bases; nucleotides not matched to a gene: 11. The CDR3 extends over 17 amino acids. The germline V gene encodes CDR1 SGHNT and CDR2 YENEEA. CDR3 DNA: TGTGCCAGCAGCGCAGAGGGGACTAGCGGGAGTCGCAACGAGCAGTACTTC. It specifies CASSAEGTSGSRNEQYF.

The chain's CDR3 is CASSVAGTSTDTQYF. In nucleotides, the CDR3 is TGTGCCAGCAGTGTCGCGGGGACCTCCACAGATACGCAGTATTTT. This chain connects TRBV6-4 to TRBJ2-3; tentatively, D is TRBD2 (6 bases). CDR1 is MRHNA and CDR2 is SNTAGT in the germline V gene. The CDR3 loop spans 15 amino acids. V was pared by 4 bases and J by 2 bases, with 13 bases between.

The V call is TRBV19, the J call TRBJ2-6; a possible D gene is TRBD2 (5 bases). The CDR3 loop spans 15 amino acids. V lost 7 bases to trimming and J lost 3 bases, with 13 bases between them. The V gene's germline CDR1 is LNHDA and CDR2 SQIVND (reference sequence). CDR3 coding DNA: TGTGCCAGTACCGCCGAGGGTGGTGGGGCCAACGTCCTGACTTTC. Its translation: CASTAEGGGANVLTF.

V and J are TRBV12-5 and TRBJ2-5; 8 bases align to TRBD1. Germline CDR1 reads LGHNT; CDR2 reads FRNRAP. V was clipped by 5 bases and J by 8 bases; unmatched bases: 10. The CDR3 is 14 amino acids. The DNA for the CDR3 is TGTGCTAGTGGTGCCTCCGGGACAGGTTACACCCAGTACTTC. Translated: CASGASGTGYTQYF. Together with reference TRBV12-5 and TRBJ2-5, the CDR3 gives the full variable domain: DARVTQTPRHKVTEMGQEVTMRCQPILGHNTVFWYRQTMMQGLELLAYFRNRAPLDDSGMPKDRFSAEMPDATLATLKIQPSEPRDSAVYFCASGASGTGYTQYFGPGTRLLVL.

This clone was seen a single time. The identical CDR3 is also encoded by other nucleotide sequences in the sample. The CDR3, as DNA: TGTGCCAGCAGCCAAGCAGGTTACGAGCAGTACTTC. This gives the protein CASSQAGYEQYF. The rearrangement uses TRBV14 and TRBJ2-7; D unclear. Trimming removed 1 base from V and 4 bases from J, with 5 bases in between. Germline CDR1 SGHDN, CDR2 FVKESK. The CDR3 contains 12 residues.

The chain employs TRBV14 and TRBJ2-1, with D perhaps matching TRBD1 (7 bases). V lost 3 bases and J lost 1, with 13 bases in between. This CDR3 comprises 16 residues. Germline assignment: CDR1 SGHDN and CDR2 FVKESK. The CDR3 loop reads CASSHTAGGSYNEQFF. CDR3 bases: TGTGCCAGCAGCCATACCGCAGGGGGGTCCTACAATGAGCAGTTCTTC.